This T cell receptor (beta chain) was sequenced for a study of cytomegalovirus exposure and HLA in healthy donors. General study results and limits: There were several of the most significant clusters that appeared linked to common viral pathogens in a later analysis. Researchers counted around 180 TCR beta chains as cytomegalovirus-associated.

In the PCR, 60 Vbeta and 13 Jbeta primers were used. Repertoires were generated with immunoSEQ multiplex PCR, while TCRdb's copy carries only in-frame clones and drops some. The sample lists 90,000 to 120,000 clones, 82% seen once, with approximately 2.6% in the top ten. V lost 6 bases and J lost 5, with 16 bases in between. Germline CDR1 and CDR2: MNHEY and SVGAGI. The CDR3 totals 14 residues. In regard to this clone: Its matching antigen is unknown.

Sequencing used PBMCs. The source is a young man in good health and CMV-seropositive. V usage is TRBV6-5 and J usage is TRBJ1-2, with D possibly being TRBD1 (6 bases). CDR3 bases: TGTGCCAGCAGCCCACAGGGTCACTCATATGGCTACACCTTC. Translated: CASSPQGHSYGYTF.